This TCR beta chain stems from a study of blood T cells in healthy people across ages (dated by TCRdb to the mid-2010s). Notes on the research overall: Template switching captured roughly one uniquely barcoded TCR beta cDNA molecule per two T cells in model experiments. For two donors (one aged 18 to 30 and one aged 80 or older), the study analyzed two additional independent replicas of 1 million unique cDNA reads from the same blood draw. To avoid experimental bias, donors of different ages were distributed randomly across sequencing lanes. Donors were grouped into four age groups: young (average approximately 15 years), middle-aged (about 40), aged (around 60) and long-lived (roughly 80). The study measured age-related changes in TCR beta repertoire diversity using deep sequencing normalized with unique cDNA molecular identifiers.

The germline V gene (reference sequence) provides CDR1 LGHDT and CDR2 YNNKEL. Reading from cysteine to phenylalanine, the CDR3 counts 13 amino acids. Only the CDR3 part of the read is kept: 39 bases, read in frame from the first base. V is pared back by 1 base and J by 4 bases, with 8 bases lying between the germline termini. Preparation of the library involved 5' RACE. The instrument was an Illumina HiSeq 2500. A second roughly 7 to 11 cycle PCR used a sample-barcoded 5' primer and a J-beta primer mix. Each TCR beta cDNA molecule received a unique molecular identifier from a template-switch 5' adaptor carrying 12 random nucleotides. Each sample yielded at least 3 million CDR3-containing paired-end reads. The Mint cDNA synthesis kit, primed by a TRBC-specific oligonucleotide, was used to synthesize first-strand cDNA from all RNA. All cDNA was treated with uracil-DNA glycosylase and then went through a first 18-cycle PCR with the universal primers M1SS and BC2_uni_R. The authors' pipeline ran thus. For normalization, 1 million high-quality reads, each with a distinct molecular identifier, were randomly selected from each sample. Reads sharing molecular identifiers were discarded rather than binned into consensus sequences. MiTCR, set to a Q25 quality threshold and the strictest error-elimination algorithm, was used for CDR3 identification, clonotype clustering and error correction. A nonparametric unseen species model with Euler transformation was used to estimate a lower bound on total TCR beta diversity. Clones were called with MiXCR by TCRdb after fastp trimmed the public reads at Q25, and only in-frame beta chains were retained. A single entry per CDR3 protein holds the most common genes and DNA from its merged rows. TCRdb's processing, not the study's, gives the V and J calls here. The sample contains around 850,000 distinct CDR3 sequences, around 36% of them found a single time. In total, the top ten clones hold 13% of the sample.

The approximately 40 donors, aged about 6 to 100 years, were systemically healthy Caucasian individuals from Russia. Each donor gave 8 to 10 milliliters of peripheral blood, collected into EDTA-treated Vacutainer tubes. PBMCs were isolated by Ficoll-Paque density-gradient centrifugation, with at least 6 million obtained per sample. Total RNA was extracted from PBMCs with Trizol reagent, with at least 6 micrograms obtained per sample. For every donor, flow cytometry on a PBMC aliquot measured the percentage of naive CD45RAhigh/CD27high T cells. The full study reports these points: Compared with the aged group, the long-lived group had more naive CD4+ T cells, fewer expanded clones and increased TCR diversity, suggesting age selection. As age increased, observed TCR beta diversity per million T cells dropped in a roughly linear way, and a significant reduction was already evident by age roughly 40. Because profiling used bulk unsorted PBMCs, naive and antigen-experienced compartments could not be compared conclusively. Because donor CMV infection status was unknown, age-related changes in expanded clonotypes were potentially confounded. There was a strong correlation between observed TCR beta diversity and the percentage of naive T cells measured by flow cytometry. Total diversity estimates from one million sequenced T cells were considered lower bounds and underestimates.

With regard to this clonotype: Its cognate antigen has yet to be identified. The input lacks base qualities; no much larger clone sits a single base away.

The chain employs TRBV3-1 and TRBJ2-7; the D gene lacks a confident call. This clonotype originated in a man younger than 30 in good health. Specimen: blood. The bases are TGTGCCAGCAGCCAAGTCGTGGGGTACGAGCAGTACTTC. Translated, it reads CASSQVVGYEQYF.